This T cell receptor beta chain was recovered during a study of T cell clonality in common variable immunodeficiency. Measured with immunoSEQ multiplex PCR; TCRdb has only the in-frame clones, and not every one. There are just under 20,000 clones in the sample, none observed a single time. The germline gives CDR1 KGHSH, CDR2 LQKENI. This CDR3 contains 13 residues. As concerns this clone: Its specificity is unknown. The sequence runs out 3 residues before the end of the CDR3; the remainder is reconstructed from the germline J gene. Other DNA sequences in this sample translate to the same CDR3.

General observations from the study: Repertoire-complication correlations in CVID were limited by patient heterogeneity. In common variable immunodeficiency, TCR beta chains reportedly carried fewer deletions and N-nucleotide insertions.

The receptor was derived from a human donor with common variable immunodeficiency. The sample was peripheral blood mononuclear cells. J is TRBJ1-2 and V is TRBV18; tentatively, D is TRBD1 (5 bases). This CDR3 reads CASSAEGAGGYTF. The CDR3 DNA, read in part, is TGTGCCAGCTCGGCTGAAGGGGCTGGAGGC.